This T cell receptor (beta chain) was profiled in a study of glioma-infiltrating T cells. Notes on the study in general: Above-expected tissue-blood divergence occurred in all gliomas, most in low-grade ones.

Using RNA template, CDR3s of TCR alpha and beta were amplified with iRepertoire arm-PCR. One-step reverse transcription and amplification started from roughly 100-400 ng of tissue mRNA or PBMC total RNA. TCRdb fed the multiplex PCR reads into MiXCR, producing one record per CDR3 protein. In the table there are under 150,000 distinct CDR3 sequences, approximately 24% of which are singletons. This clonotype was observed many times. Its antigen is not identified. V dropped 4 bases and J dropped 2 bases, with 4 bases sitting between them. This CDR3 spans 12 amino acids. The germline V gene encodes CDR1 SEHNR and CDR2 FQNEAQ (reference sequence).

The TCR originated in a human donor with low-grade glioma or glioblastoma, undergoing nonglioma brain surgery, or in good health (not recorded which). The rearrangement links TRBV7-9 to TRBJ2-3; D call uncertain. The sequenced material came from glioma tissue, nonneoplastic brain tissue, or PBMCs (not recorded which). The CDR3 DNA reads TGTGCCAGCAGCTCCTACACAGATACGCAGTATTTT. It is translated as CASSSYTDTQYF.